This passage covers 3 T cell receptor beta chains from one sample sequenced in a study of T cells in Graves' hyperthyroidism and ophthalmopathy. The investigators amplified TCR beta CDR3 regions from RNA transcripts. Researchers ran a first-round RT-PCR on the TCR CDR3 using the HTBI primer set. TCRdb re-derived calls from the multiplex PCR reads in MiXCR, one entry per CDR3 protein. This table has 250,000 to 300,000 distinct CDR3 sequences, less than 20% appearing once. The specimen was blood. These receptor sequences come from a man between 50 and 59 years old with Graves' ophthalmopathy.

The CDR3 nucleotides are TGTGCCAGCAGCGTAGGCCCCGGAGCGGGCTACCACAATGAGCAGTTCTTC. It specifies CASSVGPGAGYHNEQFF. J is TRBJ2-1 and V is TRBV9; possible D gene TRBD2, 6 bases. Trimming stripped 0 bases from V and 5 bases from J, with 18 bases between. Germline V gene sequence: CDR1 SGDLS, CDR2 YYNGEE. This CDR3 is built from 17 residues.

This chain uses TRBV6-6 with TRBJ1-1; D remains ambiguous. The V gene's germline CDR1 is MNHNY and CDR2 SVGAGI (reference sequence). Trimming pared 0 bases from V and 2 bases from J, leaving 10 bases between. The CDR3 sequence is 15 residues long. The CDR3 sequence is CASSYSSQDNTEAFF. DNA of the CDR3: TGTGCCAGCAGTTACTCTAGCCAGGATAACACTGAAGCTTTCTTT.

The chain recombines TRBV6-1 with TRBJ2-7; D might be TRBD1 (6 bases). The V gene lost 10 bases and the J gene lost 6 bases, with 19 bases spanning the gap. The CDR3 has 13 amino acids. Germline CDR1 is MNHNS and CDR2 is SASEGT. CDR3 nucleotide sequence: TGTGCCACCAAAAGGGGTCAGGGGAGCGAGCAGTACTTC. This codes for CATKRGQGSEQYF.